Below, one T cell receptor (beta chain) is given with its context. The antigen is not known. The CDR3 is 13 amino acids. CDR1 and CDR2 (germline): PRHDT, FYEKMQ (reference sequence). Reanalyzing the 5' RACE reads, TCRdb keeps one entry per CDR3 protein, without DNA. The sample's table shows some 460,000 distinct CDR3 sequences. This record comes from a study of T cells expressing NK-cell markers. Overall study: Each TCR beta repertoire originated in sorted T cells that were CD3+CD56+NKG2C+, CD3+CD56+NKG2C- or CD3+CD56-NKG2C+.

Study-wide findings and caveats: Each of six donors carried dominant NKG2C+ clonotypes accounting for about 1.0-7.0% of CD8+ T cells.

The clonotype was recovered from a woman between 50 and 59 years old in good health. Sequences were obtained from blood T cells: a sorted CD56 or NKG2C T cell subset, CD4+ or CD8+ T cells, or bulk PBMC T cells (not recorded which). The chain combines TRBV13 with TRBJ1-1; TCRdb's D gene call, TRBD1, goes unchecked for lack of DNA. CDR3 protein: CASSHRQGAEAFF.